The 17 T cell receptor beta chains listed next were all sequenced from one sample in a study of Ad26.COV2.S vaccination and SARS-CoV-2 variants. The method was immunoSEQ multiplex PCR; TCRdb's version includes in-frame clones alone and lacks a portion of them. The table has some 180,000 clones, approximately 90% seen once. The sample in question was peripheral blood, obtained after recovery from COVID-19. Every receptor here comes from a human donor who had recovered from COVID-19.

The CDR3 protein is CASSEIDEQFF. CDR3 nucleotides: TGTGCCAGCAGTGAAATAGATGAGCAGTTCTTC. The V and J genes are TRBV6-1 and TRBJ2-1, with unresolved D. The CDR3 covers 11 residues. CDR1 and CDR2 from the germline V gene are MNHNS and SASEGT. Trimming left V 2 bases short and J 8 bases short, with 4 bases between.

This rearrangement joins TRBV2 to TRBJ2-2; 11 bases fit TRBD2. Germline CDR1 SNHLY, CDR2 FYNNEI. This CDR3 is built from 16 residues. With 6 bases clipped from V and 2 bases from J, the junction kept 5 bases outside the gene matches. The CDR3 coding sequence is TGTGCCAGCAGAGCCGGGACTAGCGGAAACACCGGGGAGCTGTTTTTT. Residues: CASRAGTSGNTGELFF.

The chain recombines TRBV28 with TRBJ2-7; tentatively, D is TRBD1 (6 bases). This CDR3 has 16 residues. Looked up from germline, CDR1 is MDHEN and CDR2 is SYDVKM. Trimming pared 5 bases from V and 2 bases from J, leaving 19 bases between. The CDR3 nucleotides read TGTGCCAGCAGTCCTACCCACAGGGTATGGACCTACGAGCAGTACTTC. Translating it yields CASSPTHRVWTYEQYF.

The CDR3 nucleotides read TGTGCCAGTGGGGGGAAGGGACTAGCGCATGAGCAGTTCTTC. Translation: CASGGKGLAHEQFF. This chain connects TRBV2 to TRBJ2-1; TRBD2 matches 10 bases. Germline lookup yields CDR1 SNHLY and CDR2 FYNNEI. Trimming removed 9 bases from V and 8 bases from J; junction bases left unmatched: 10. The CDR3 runs to 14 residues.

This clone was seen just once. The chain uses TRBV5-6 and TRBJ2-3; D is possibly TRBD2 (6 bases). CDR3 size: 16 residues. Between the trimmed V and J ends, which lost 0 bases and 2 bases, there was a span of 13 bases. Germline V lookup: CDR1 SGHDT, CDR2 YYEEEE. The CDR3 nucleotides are TGTGCCAGCAGCTTGGATCTAGCGTTCCCCACAGATACGCAGTATTTT. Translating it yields CASSLDLAFPTDTQYF. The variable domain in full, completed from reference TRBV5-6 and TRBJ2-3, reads DAGVTQSPTHLIKTRGQQVTLRCSPKSGHDTVSWYQQALGQGPQFIFQYYEEEERQRGNFPDRFSGHQFPNYSSELNVNALLLGDSALYLCASSLDLAFPTDTQYFGPGTRLTVL.

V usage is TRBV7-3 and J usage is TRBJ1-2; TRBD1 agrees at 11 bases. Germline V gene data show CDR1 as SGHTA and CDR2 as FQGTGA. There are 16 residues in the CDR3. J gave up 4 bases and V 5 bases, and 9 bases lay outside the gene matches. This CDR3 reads CASSPGQGALSYGYTF. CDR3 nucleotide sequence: TGTGCCAGCAGCCCCGGACAGGGGGCTCTTAGCTATGGCTACACCTTC.

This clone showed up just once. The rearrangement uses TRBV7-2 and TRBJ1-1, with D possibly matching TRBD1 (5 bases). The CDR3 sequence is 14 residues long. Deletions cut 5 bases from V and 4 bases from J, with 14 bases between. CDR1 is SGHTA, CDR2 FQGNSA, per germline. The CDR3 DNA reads TGTGCCAGCAGCACTCAGGGAGGTAGCACTGAAGCTTTCTTT. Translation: CASSTQGGSTEAFF.

The CDR3 reads CASSYRTINEKLFF. In DNA form, the CDR3 reads TGTGCCAGCAGCTACCGGACCATCAATGAAAAACTGTTTTTT. This rearrangement joins TRBV14 to TRBJ1-4, with D hard to call. Looked up from germline, CDR1 is SGHDN and CDR2 is FVKESK. The CDR3 has 14 amino acids. V was clipped by 5 bases and J by 5 bases, with 12 bases between them.

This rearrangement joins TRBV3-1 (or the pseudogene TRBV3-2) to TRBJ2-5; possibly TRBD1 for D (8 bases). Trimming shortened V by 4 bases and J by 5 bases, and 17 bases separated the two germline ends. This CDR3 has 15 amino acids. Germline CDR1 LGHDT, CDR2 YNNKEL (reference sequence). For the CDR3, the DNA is TGTGCCAGCAGCCCATCGACAGGGGAGGGGGAGACCCAGTACTTC. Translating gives CASSPSTGEGETQYF.

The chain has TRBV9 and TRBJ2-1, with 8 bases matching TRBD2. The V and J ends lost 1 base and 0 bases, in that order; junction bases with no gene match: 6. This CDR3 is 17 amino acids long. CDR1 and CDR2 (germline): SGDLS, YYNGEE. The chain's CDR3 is CASSVTSGGSSYNEQFF. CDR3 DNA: TGTGCCAGCAGCGTAACCAGCGGGGGTAGCTCCTACAATGAGCAGTTCTTC.

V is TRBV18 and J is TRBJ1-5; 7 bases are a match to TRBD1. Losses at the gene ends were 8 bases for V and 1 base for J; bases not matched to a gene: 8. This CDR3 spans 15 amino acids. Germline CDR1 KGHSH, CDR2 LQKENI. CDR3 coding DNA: TGTGCCAGCCACGGGCCAGGGGGAAGCAATCAGCCCCAGCATTTT. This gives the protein CASHGPGGSNQPQHF.

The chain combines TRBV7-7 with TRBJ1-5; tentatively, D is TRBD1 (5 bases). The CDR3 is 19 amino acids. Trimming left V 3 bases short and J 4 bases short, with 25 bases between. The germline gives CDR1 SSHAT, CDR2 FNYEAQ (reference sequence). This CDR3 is CASSFQEGDVGVGNQPQHF. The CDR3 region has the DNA TGTGCCAGCAGCTTCCAGGAAGGGGACGTCGGGGTCGGTAATCAGCCCCAGCATTTT.

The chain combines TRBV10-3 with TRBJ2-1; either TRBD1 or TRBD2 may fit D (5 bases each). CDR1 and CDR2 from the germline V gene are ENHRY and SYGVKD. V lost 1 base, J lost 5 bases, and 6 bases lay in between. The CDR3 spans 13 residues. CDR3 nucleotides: TGTGCCATCAGTGAGTGGGGGAACAATGAGCAGTTCTTC. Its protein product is CAISEWGNNEQFF.

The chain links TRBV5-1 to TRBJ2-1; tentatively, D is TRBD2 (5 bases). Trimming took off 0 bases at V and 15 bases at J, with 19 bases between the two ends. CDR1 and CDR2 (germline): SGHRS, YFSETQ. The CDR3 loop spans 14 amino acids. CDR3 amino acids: CASSLDSQEGRAFF. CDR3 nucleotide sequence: TGCGCCAGCAGCTTGGATTCCCAGGAAGGGCGGGCGTTCTTC.

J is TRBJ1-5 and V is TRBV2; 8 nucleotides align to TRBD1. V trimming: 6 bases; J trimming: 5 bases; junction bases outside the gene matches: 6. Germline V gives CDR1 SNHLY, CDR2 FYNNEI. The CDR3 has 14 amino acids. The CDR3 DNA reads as TGTGCCAGCAGAGACAGGGGTGGCTATCAGCCCCAGCATTTT. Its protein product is CASRDRGGYQPQHF.

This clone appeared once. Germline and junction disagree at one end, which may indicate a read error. The CDR3 protein is CASSLEGSGEQFF. CDR3 coding DNA: TGTGCTAGCAGCTTAGAAGGGTCGGGAGAGCAGTTCTTC. The chain couples TRBV7-7 to TRBJ2-1; TRBD2 is a possible D gene (5 bases). The CDR3 consists of 13 residues. Per the germline V gene, CDR1 is SSHAT and CDR2 is FNYEAQ (reference sequence).

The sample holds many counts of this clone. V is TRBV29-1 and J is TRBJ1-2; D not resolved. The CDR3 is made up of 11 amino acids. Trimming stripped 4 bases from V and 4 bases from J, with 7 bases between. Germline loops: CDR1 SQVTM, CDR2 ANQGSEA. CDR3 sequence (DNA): TGCAGCGTTGGCAGCTTCTATGGCTACACCTTC. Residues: CSVGSFYGYTF.